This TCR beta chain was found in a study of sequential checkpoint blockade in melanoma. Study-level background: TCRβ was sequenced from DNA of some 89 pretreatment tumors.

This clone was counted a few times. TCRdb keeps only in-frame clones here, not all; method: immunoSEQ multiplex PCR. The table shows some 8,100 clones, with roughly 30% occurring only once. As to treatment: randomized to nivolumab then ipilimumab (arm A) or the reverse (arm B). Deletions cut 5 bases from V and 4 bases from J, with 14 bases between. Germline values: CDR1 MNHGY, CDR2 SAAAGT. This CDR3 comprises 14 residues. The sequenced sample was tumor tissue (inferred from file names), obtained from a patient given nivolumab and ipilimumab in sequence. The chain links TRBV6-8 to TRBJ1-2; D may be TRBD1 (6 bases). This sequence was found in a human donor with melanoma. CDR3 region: CASSTGPSTYGYTF. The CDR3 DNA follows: TGTGCCAGCAGTACAGGGCCGTCGACCTATGGCTACACCTTC.